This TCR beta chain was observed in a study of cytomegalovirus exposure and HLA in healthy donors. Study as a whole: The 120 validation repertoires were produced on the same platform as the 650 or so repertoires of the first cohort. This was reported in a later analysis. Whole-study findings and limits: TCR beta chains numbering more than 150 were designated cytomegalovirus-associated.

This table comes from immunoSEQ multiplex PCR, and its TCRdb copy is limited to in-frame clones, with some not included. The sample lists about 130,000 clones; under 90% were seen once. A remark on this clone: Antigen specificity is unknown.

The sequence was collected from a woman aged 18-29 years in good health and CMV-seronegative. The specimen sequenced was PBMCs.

The CDR3 region has the DNA TGTGCCAGCAGCCAAGCAGGGGGTACTGGGGCCAACGTCCTGACTTTC. The encoded protein is CASSQAGGTGANVLTF. The chain employs TRBV4-2 and TRBJ2-6, with TRBD1 identical over 7 bases. The germline V gene encodes CDR1 LGHNA and CDR2 YNFKEQ. V shed 1 base, J shed 2 bases, and the junction held 2 bases outside the gene matches. The CDR3 loop spans 16 amino acids.